This T cell receptor beta chain was captured in a study of T-cell reconstitution after alpha-beta-depleted transplantation in children. This CDR3 has 17 amino acids. V shed 1 base, J shed 0 bases, and the junction held 3 bases outside the gene matches. CDR1 is SGHAT, CDR2 FQNNGV, per germline. This sample's TCRbeta library carried unique molecular identifier barcodes. Each CDR3 protein is one row after TCRdb ran MiXCR on the PCR reads. Among almost 400,000 distinct CDR3 sequences listed, around 20% were seen once. This clonotype was counted between two and nine times. The source of this sequence is a human donor who donated a stem cell graft to a child with acute myeloid leukemia. This sample comprised PBMCs from the stem cell graft donor, obtained from the stem cell graft. This chain uses TRBV11-2 with TRBJ1-5, with TRBD1 identical over 10 bases. Here the CDR3 reads CASSLGQGAYSNQPQHF. CDR3 nucleotide sequence: TGTGCCAGCAGCTTAGGACAGGGGGCTTATAGCAATCAGCCCCAGCATTTT.